These T cell receptor beta chains were read from a single sample in a study of T cells in Graves' hyperthyroidism and ophthalmopathy. TCRdb independently ran MiXCR on the multiplex PCR reads; one entry per CDR3 protein. This table has 550,000 to 600,000 distinct CDR3 sequences, 46% appearing once. The specimen sequenced was peripheral blood or thyroid tissue (not recorded which). The receptors stem from an adult woman with Graves' disease, either hyperthyroidism or ophthalmopathy (not recorded which). The CDR3 runs from the conserved cysteine through the conserved F or W. The D gene is left open where the match is weak. For some rows the clone size is stated as once, few or many, or as a class when expanded; others skip it.

TRBJ1-1	.	TRBV20-1	.	TGCAGTGCTAGAGGGTACACAGACGGAGGAGCTTTCTTT	CSARGYTDGGAFF
TRBJ2-5	.	TRBV7-9	.	TGTGCCAGCAGCTTTGGGCAGGATTTTGAGACCCAGTACTTC	CASSFGQDFETQYF
TRBJ1-1	once	TRBV7-9	.	TGTGCAGGAAGGGGGGCGGTGAACACTGAAGCTTTCTTT	CAGRGAVNTEAFF
TRBJ2-2	many	TRBV7-2	.	TGTGCCAGCAGCTTACGACCCGGGGGCACCGGGGAGCTGTTTTTT	CASSLRPGGTGELFF
TRBJ2-5	.	TRBV20-1	TRBD2	TGCAGTGCCCTTACCGGGACTGCGGGGGGGCGCCGAGAGACCCAGTACTTC	CSALTGTAGGRRETQYF
TRBJ2-2	many	TRBV10-1	TRBD1	TGCGCCAGCAGTGGGGACAGGGCGAACACCGGGGAGCTGTTTTTT	CASSGDRANTGELFF
TRBJ1-5	few	TRBV15	.	TGTGCCACCAGCAGATTGCGGGCTAGCGGGCAGCCCCAGCATTTT	CATSRLRASGQPQHF
TRBJ1-1	.	TRBV7-2	TRBD1	TGTGCCAGCAGCACGAGGACAGGGGGCGCAGGCACTGAAGCTTTCTTT	CASSTRTGGAGTEAFF
TRBJ1-5	many	TRBV20-1	TRBD1	TGCAGTGCCAGGGGGGCCAGCAATCAGCCCCAGCATTTT	CSARGASNQPQHF
TRBJ1-2	.	TRBV11-1	.	TGTGCCAGCAGCTTACTCGCGGTGGGGGACGCGAGCTATGGCTACACCTTC	CASSLLAVGDASYGYTF
TRBJ1-2	.	TRBV6-1	.	TGTGCCATCAGTGTTCACAGGGTCTATGGCTACACCTTC	CAISVHRVYGYTF
TRBJ2-6	.	TRBV20-1	.	TGCAGTGCCCCCCGCGCCAACGTCCTGACTTTC	CSAPRANVLTF
TRBJ2-5	many	TRBV2	.	TGTGCCAGCAGTGATCGGGGGCGCGTAATGGAGACCCAGTACTTC	CASSDRGRVMETQYF
TRBJ1-2	.	TRBV15	TRBD1	TGTGCCACCAGCAGTGGACAGGGGGTGAATGGCTACACCTTC	CATSSGQGVNGYTF
TRBJ2-5	.	TRBV7-8	.	TGTGCCAGCAGCCCAGAGGGTTCAGAGCAAGAGACCCAGTACTTC	CASSPEGSEQETQYF
TRBJ1-6	.	TRBV10-2	TRBD1	TGCGCCAGCAGTGACGGGACAGATAATTCACCCCTCCACTTT	CASSDGTDNSPLHF
TRBJ1-2	.	TRBV2	.	TGTGCCAGCAGTTTATCTTCCGGATTCGTCCGCGGCTACACCTTC	CASSLSSGFVRGYTF
TRBJ2-2	.	TRBV7-2	.	TGCGCCAGCAGCTCCGAGGGGAGAGGAACCGGGGAGCTGTTTTTT	CASSSEGRGTGELFF
TRBJ2-7	once	TRBV20-1	.	TGCAGTGCTAGAACGGGTTACGCCTACGAGCAGTACTTC	CSARTGYAYEQYF
TRBJ2-7	.	TRBV7-9	TRBD1	TGTGCCAGCAGATGGACAGGGAGCTCCTACGAGCAGTACTTC	CASRWTGSSYEQYF
TRBJ1-3	.	TRBV10-2	.	TGCGCCAGCACCCAGTCCCTCTCTGGAAGCACCATATATTTT	CASTQSLSGSTIYF
TRBJ2-2	.	TRBV2	.	TGTGCCAGCAGTGCCAGGGCAGGGACCGGGGAGCTGGTTTTT	CASSARAGTGELVF
TRBJ1-1	.	TRBV10-3	.	TGTGCCATCAGGGACTTATTCGCTGAAGCTTTCTTT	CAIRDLFAEAFF
TRBJ2-5	.	TRBV10-3	TRBD2	TGTGCCAAGGGGCCGATAGCGGGCGAGGGGACCCAGTACTTC	CAKGPIAGEGTQYF
TRBJ2-2	many	TRBV5-1	.	TGCGCCAGCAGCTTGGATGGGGGAGACACCGGGGAGCTGTTTTTT	CASSLDGGDTGELFF
TRBJ1-6	many	TRBV3-1	TRBD1	TGTGCCAGCAGCCAAGGGGACAGGTTCGGATCACCCCTCCACTTT	CASSQGDRFGSPLHF
TRBJ2-1	.	TRBV7-2	TRBD2	TGTGCCAGCAGCTTAGGTGGGACTAGCACAGATACGCAGTTCTTC	CASSLGGTSTDTQFF
TRBJ1-4	once	TRBV9	.	TGTGCCAGCAGCGTAGCCGGGACCCCGGGTGAAAAACTGTTTTTT	CASSVAGTPGEKLFF
TRBJ2-7	.	TRBV29-1	TRBD1	TGCAGCGGATGGGACAGCTCCTACGAGCAGTACTTC	CSGWDSSYEQYF
TRBJ2-5	once	TRBV7-9	.	TGTGCCAGCAGCTTAGTTGCTCCCCGGGCGGCCCAGTACTTC	CASSLVAPRAAQYF
TRBJ2-1	.	TRBV9	.	TGTGCCAGCAACCCTCGGGGTTTCGATGAGCAGTTCTTC	CASNPRGFDEQFF
TRBJ2-3	many	TRBV6-5	TRBD2	TGTGCCAGCAGTTCCTCTAGCGGTAGCACAGATACGCAGTATTTT	CASSSSSGSTDTQYF
TRBJ1-6	.	TRBV11-2	.	TGTGCCAGCAGCTTAGATGCGGGCTATAATTCACCCCTCCACTTT	CASSLDAGYNSPLHF
TRBJ2-2	many	TRBV7-8	.	TGTGCCAGCAGCTTGGGTCAGAACACCGGGGAGCTGTTTTTT	CASSLGQNTGELFF
TRBJ1-2	many	TRBV19	.	TGTGCCAGTAGTATCCGGCAGGGCTCCAATATTAACTATGGCTACACCTTC	CASSIRQGSNINYGYTF
TRBJ1-5	.	TRBV6-5	TRBD1	TGTGCCAGCAGGGCTGACAGGGCCTCAGGGATCAATCAGCCCCAGCATTTT	CASRADRASGINQPQHF
TRBJ1-5	.	TRBV20-1	.	TGCAGTTCCGGGAAAAGGGGTCAGCCCCAGCATTTT	CSSGKRGQPQHF